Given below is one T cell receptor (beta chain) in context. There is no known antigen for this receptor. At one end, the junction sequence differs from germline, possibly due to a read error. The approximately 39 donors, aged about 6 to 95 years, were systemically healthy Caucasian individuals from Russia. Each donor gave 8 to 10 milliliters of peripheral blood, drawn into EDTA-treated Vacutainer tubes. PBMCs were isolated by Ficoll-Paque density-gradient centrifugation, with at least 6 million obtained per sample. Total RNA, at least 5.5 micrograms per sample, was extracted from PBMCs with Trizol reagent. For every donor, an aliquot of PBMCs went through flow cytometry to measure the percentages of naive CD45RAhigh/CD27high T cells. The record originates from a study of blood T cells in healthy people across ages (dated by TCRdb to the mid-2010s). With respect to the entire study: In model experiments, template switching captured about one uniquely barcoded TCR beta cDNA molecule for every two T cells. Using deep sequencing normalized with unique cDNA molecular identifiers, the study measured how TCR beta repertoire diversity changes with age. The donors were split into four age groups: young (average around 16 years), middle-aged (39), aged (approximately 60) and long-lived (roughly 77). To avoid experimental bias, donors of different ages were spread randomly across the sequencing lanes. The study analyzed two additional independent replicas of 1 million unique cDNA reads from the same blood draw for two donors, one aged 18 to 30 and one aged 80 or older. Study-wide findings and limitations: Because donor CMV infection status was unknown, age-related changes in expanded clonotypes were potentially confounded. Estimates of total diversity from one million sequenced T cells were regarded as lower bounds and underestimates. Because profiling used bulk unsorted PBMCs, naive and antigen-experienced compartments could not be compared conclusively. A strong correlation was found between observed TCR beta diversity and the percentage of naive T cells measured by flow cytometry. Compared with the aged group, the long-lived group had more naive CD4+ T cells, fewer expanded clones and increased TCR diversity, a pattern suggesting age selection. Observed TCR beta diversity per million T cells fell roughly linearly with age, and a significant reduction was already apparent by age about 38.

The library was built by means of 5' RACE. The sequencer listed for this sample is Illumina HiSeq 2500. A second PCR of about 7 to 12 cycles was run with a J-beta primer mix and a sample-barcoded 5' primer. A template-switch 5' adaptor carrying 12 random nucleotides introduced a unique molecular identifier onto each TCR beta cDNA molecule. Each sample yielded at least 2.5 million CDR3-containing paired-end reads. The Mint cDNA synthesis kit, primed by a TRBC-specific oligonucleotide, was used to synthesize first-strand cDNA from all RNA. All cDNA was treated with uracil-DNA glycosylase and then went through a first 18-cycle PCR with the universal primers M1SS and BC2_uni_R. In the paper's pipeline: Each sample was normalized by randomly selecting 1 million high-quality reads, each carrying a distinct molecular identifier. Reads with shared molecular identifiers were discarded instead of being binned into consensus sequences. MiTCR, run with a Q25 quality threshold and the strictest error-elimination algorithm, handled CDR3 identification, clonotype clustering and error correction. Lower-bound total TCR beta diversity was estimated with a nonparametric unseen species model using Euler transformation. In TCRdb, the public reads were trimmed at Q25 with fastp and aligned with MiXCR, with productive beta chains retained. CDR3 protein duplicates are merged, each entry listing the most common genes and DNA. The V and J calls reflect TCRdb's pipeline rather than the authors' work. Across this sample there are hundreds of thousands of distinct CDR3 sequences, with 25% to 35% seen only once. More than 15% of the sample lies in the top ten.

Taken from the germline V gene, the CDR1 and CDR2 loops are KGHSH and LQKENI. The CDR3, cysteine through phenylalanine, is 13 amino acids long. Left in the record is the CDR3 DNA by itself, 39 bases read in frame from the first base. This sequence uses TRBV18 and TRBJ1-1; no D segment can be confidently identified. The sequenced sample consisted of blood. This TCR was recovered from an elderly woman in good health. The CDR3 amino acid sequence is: CASSPQTNTEDFF. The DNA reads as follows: TGTGCCAGCTCACCTCAAACGAACACTGAAGATTTCTTT.